Following are 13 T cell receptor beta chains from one sample sequenced in a study of cytomegalovirus exposure and HLA in healthy donors (dated by TCRdb to about 2017). The library was obtained by the immunoSEQ multiplex PCR assay. The multiplex PCR relied on a mix of 60 forward primers for TCR Vbeta segments and 13 reverse primers for TCR Jbeta segments. What TCRdb holds here is the immuneACCESS table cut down to in-frame rearrangements. Part of the clones is not present; checked against another copy, under half of the missing clones reflect an unresolved V gene, and the others are unexplained. This sample's table carries under 40,000 clones. The ten largest clones add up to approximately 2% of the sample. The sequenced material came from PBMCs. These receptors all stem from a woman aged 40 to 49 in good health and CMV-seropositive.

V and J are TRBV14 and TRBJ2-3; D gene ambiguous. The CDR3 runs to 11 residues. With 3 bases removed from V and 5 bases from J, the gap between germline ends came to 3 bases. Germline V gene sequence: CDR1 SGHDN, CDR2 FVKESK. The CDR3, as DNA: TGTGCCAGCAGCCAGAGAGATACGCAGTATTTT. This encodes CASSQRDTQYF.

This rearrangement joins TRBV28 to TRBJ1-2, with 10 bases identical to TRBD1. With V trimmed by 7 bases and J by 4 bases, 3 bases remained unmatched. The germline gives CDR1 MDHEN, CDR2 SYDVKM. This CDR3 spans 13 amino acids. The CDR3 here is CASMTGGGYGYTF. For the CDR3, the DNA is TGTGCCAGCATGACAGGGGGCGGCTATGGCTACACCTTC.

The chain couples TRBV5-6 to TRBJ2-7, with a weak D call TRBD1 (6 bases). Germline V lookup: CDR1 SGHDT, CDR2 YYEEEE. The CDR3 loop spans 13 amino acids. V was shortened by 2 bases and J by 5 bases, with 11 bases between the two germline ends. The CDR3 here is CASSLSGVDEQYF. As DNA, the CDR3 is TGTGCCAGCAGCTTATCAGGGGTCGACGAGCAGTACTTC.

The chain employs TRBV5-5 and TRBJ2-1; a possible D gene is TRBD2 (6 bases). The CDR3 totals 18 residues. Germline V gene lookup returns CDR1 SGHKS and CDR2 YYEKEE (reference sequence). V was shortened by 0 bases and J by 1 base, with 17 bases between the two germline ends. CDR3 sequence: CASSLELRAGISYNEQFF. As DNA, the CDR3 is TGTGCCAGCAGCTTGGAGTTGAGGGCGGGGATATCCTACAATGAGCAGTTCTTC.

V gene TRBV5-1 combines with J gene TRBJ2-7, with D hard to call. CDR1 is SGHRS, CDR2 YFSETQ, per germline. The CDR3 covers 14 residues. Trimming left V 1 base short and J 1 base short, with 9 bases between. The CDR3 nucleotides are TGCGCCAGCAGCTTGTCACTAAGATCCTACGAGCAGTACTTC. Protein product: CASSLSLRSYEQYF.

The rearrangement joins TRBV30 to TRBJ1-6; D is undetermined. The CDR3 is made up of 12 amino acids. V was shortened by 3 bases and J by 5 bases, with 5 bases between the two germline ends. The germline V gene encodes CDR1 GTSNPN and CDR2 SVGIG (reference sequence). The CDR3 region is CAWRENNSPLHF. The CDR3 DNA sequence: TGTGCCTGGAGGGAGAATAATTCACCCCTCCACTTT.

This chain joins TRBV28 and TRBJ1-2; unclear D gene. The V end was cut by 1 base, the J end by 2 bases, with 8 bases between. The CDR3 has 14 residues. The germline gives CDR1 MDHEN, CDR2 SYDVKM. CDR3 sequence: CASSLSGGNYGYTF. CDR3 in DNA: TGTGCCAGCAGTTTATCGGGAGGGAACTATGGCTACACCTTC.

The chain links TRBV11-2 to TRBJ2-7; tentative D call: TRBD2 (6 bases). V lost 7 bases and J lost 3, with 22 bases in between. Germline CDR1 SGHAT, CDR2 FQNNGV. The length of the CDR3 is 16 residues. The CDR3 DNA sequence: TGTGCCAGCAACTCCATGGGGCTTTCGGGGGTCTACGAGCAGTACTTC. It translates to CASNSMGLSGVYEQYF.

About this clone itself: Compared with germline, one end of the junction differs, possibly owing to a read error. V and J are TRBV5-4 and TRBJ2-2, with 9 bases matching TRBD1. CDR1 is SGHNT, CDR2 YYREEE, per germline (reference sequence). The CDR3 runs 17 residues. CDR3 bases: TGTGCCAGCAGTTTGGGACAGGGCGTAATCGGCACCGGGGAGCTGTTTTTT. Amino acids: CASSLGQGVIGTGELFF.

V usage is TRBV4-1 and J usage is TRBJ2-3; TRBD1 agrees at 8 bases. Germline V gene data show CDR1 as MGHRA and CDR2 as YSYEKL. CDR3 size: 15 residues. The V segment lost 3 bases and the J segment 3 bases; nucleotides outside the gene matches: 5. The CDR3 sequence is CASSHDGQGTDTQYF. The CDR3 bases are TGCGCCAGCAGCCATGATGGACAGGGAACAGATACGCAGTATTTT.

On this clone: At one of its ends the junction is not consistent with the germline gene, which may arise from a read error. The gene calls are TRBV5-1 and TRBJ2-2, with D possibly matching TRBD2 (7 bases). CDR3 length: 15 amino acids. CDR1 is SGHRS and CDR2 is YFSETQ in the germline V gene. CDR3 amino acids: CASRLGGQGTGELFF. The CDR3 DNA sequence: TGCGCCAGCAGGTTGGGGGGGCAAGGCACCGGGGAGCTGTTTTTT.

The chain couples TRBV4-2 to TRBJ2-7, with 8 bases lining up with TRBD1. This CDR3 contains 16 residues. Germline CDR1 is LGHNA and CDR2 is YNFKEQ. V shed 6 bases, J shed 2 bases, and the junction held 12 bases outside the gene matches. The CDR3 DNA is TGTGCCAGCAGGGAAAGGACAGGGACGAACGCCTACGAGCAGTACTTC. It specifies CASRERTGTNAYEQYF.

The rearrangement links TRBV27 to TRBJ1-1; the D is unclear. Germline V gene sequence: CDR1 MNHEY, CDR2 SMNVEV (reference sequence). V was clipped by 3 bases and J by 4 bases, with 12 bases between them. This CDR3 spans 14 amino acids. The CDR3 bases are TGTGCCAGCAGTTTTAACCAGCCAGGCACTGAAGCTTTCTTT. Residues: CASSFNQPGTEAFF.